This record concerns one T cell receptor beta chain sequence. The data derive from a study of blood T cell repertoires in COVID-19. Study background: Acute-phase and convalescent COVID-19 samples originated in the United States, Italy and Spain. PBMCs, B-cell-depleted T cells, or T cells provided the cDNA or gDNA that made up the material.

How the authors handled the data: Estimation of nucleated cell counts was performed using reference gene primer amplification. Profiled with immunoSEQ multiplex PCR; TCRdb holds only in-frame clones, not every one. D and trimming come from the DNA, and the V and J calls and clone size come from that table. The sample includes around 280,000 clones, about nine tenths of them seen just once. V shed 0 bases, J shed 1 base, and the junction held 5 bases outside the gene matches. Looked up from germline, CDR1 is SQVTM and CDR2 is ANQGSEA. This CDR3 region has 15 residues. The rearrangement joins TRBV29-1 to TRBJ2-7; 8 positions match TRBD1. The TCR comes from a woman aged 50 to 60 who had recovered from COVID-19. The specimen was peripheral blood. CDR3 loop: CSVEDSRQGSYEQYF. The CDR3 region has the DNA TGCAGCGTTGAAGATTCGAGACAGGGGTCCTACGAGCAGTACTTC.